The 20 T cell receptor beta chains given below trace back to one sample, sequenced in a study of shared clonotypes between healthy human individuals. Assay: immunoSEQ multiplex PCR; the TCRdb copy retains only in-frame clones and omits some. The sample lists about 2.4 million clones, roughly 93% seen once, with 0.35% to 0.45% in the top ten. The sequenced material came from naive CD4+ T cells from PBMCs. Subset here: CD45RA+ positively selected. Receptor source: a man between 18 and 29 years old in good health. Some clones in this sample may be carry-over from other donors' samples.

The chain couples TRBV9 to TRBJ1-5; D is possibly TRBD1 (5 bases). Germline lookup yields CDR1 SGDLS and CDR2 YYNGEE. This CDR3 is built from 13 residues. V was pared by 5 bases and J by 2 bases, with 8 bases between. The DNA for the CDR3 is TGTGCCAGCAGTTCACAGGGCAATCAGCCCCAGCATTTT. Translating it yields CASSSQGNQPQHF.

The CDR3, as DNA: TGTGCCAGCAGCGTAATGGGACTAGCGGGAGTCTATACGCAGTATTTT. It translates to CASSVMGLAGVYTQYF. V usage is TRBV9 and J usage is TRBJ2-3; 14 positions agree with TRBD2. J was trimmed by 7 bases and V by 1 base; bases with no gene match: 5. Germline CDR1 is SGDLS and CDR2 is YYNGEE. The CDR3 has 16 residues. Using reference TRBV9 and TRBJ2-3 for the parts outside the CDR3, the full variable domain is DSGVTQTPKHLITATGQRVTLRCSPRSGDLSVYWYQQSLDQGLQFLIQYYNGEERAKGNILERFSAQQFPDLHSELNLSSLELGDSALYFCASSVMGLAGVYTQYFGPGTRLTVL.

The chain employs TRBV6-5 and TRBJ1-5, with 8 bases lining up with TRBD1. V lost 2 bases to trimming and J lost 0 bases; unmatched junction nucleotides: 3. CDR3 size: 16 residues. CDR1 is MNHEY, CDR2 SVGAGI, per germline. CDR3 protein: CASSYRDRHSNQPQHF. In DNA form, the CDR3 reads TGTGCCAGCAGTTACCGGGACAGGCATAGCAATCAGCCCCAGCATTTT.

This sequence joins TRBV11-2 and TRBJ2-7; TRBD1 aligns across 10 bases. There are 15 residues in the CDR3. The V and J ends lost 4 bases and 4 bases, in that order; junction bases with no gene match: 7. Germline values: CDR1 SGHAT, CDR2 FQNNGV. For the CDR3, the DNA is TGTGCCAGCAGCTCTCAGACAGGGGGCATATACGAGCAGTACTTC. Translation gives CASSSQTGGIYEQYF.

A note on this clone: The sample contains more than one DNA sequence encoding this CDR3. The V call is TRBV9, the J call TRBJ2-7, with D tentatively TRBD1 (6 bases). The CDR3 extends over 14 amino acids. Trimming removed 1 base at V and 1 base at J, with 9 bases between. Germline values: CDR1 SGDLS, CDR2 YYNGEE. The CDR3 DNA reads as TGTGCCAGCAGCGTATCCGGACAGTCCTACGAGCAGTACTTC. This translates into CASSVSGQSYEQYF.

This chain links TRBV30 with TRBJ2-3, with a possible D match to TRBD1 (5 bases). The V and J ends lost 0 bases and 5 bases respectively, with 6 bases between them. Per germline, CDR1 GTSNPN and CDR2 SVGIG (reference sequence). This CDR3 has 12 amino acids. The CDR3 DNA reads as TGTGCCTGGAGTGTACAGGAAGATACGCAGTATTTT. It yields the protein CAWSVQEDTQYF.

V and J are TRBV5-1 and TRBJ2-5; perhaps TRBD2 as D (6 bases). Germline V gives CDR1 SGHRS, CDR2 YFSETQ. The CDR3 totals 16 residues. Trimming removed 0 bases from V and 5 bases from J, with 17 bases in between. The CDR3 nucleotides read TGCGCCAGCAGCTTGGCTCGTTCTAGCGATATGGAGACCCAGTACTTC. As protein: CASSLARSSDMETQYF.

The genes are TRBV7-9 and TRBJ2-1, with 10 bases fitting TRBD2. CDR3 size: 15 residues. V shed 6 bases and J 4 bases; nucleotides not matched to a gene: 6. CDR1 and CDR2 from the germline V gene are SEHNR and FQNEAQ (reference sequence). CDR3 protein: CASSSSGSLYNEQFF. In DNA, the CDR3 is TGTGCCAGCAGTTCTAGCGGGAGTCTGTACAATGAGCAGTTCTTC.

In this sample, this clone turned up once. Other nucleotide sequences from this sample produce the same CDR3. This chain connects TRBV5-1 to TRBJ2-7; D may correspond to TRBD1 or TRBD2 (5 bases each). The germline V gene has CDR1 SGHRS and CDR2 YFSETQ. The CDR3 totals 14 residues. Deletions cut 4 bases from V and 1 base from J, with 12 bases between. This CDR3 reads CASSPGTYSYEQYF. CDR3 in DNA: TGCGCCAGCAGCCCTGGGACGTATTCCTACGAGCAGTACTTC.

CDR3 loop: CASSYGPTGELFF. The CDR3 DNA sequence: TGTGCCAGCAGTTACGGGCCTACCGGGGAGCTGTTTTTT. The chain couples TRBV6-6 to TRBJ2-2; the D is unclear. The ends were cut back, 2 bases at V and 5 bases at J, with 6 bases in the middle. Germline CDR1 reads MNHNY; CDR2 reads SVGAGI (reference sequence). There are 13 residues in the CDR3.

The CDR3 region is CSSQTGGGETQYF. The CDR3 coding sequence is TGCAGCTCCCAGACAGGGGGTGGGGAGACCCAGTACTTC. V is TRBV29-1 and J is TRBJ2-5; TRBD1 matches at 9 bases. The CDR3 has 13 residues. CDR1 and CDR2 from the germline V gene are SQVTM and ANQGSEA. V trimming: 8 bases; J trimming: 5 bases; junction bases outside the gene matches: 9.

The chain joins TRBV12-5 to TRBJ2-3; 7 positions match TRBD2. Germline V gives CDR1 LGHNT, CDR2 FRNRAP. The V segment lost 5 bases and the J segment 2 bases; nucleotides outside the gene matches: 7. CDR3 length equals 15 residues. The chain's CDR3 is CASGGLAANTDTQYF. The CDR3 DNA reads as TGTGCTAGTGGTGGGCTAGCGGCTAACACAGATACGCAGTATTTT.

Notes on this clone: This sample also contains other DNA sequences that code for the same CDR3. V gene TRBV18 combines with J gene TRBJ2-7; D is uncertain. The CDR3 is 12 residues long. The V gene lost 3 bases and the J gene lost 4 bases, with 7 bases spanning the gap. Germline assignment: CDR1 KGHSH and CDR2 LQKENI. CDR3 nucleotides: TGTGCCAGCTCACCGACCCTATACGAGCAGTACTTC. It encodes CASSPTLYEQYF.

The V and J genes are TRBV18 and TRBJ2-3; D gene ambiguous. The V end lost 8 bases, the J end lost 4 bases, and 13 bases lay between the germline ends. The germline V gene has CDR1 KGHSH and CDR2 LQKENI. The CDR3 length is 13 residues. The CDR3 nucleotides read TGTGCCAGCACAAGAACAGAGTCAGATACGCAGTATTTT. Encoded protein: CASTRTESDTQYF.

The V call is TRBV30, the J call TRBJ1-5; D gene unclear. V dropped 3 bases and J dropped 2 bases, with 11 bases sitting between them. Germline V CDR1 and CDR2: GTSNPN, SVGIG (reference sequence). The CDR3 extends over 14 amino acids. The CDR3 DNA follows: TGTGCCTGGAGAGATGTAGGCGGCAATCAGCCCCAGCATTTT. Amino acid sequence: CAWRDVGGNQPQHF.

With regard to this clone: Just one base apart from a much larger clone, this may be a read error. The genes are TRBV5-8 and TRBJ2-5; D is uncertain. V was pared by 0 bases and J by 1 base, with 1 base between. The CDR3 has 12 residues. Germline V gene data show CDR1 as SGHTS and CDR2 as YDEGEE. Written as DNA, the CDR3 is TGTGCCAGCAGCTTGGCCCAAGAGACCCAGTACTTC. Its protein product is CASSLAQETQYF. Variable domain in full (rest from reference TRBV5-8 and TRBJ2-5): EAGVTQSPTHLIKTRGQQATLRCSPISGHTSVYWYQQALGLGLQFLLWYDEGEERNRGNFPPRFSGRQFPNYSSELNVNALELEDSALYLCASSLAQETQYFGPGTRLLVL.

CDR3 amino acids: CASSGQGTGELFF. The CDR3 DNA follows: TGCGCCAGCAGCGGGCAAGGCACCGGGGAGCTGTTTTTT. The genes are TRBV5-1 and TRBJ2-2; no reliable D call. Deletions cut 4 bases from V and 4 bases from J, with 8 bases between. CDR3 length: 13 amino acids. Germline-derived CDR1 and CDR2 are SGHRS and YFSETQ.

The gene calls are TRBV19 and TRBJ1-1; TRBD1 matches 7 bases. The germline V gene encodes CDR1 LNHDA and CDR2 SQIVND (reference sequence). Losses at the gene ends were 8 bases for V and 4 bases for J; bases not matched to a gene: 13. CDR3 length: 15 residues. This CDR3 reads CASGRGLSEGTEAFF. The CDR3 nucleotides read TGTGCCAGTGGAAGGGGGCTGAGTGAGGGCACTGAAGCTTTCTTT. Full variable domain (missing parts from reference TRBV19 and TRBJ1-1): DGGITQSPKYLFRKEGQNVTLSCEQNLNHDAMYWYRQDPGQGLRLIYYSQIVNDFQKGDIAEGYSVSREKKESFPLTVTSAQKNPTAFYLCASGRGLSEGTEAFFGQGTRLTVV.

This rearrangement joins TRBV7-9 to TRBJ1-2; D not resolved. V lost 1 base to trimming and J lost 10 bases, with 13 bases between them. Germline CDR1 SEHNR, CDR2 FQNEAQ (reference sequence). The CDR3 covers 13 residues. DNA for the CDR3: TGTGCCAGCAGCTTAGTGTACAGTCGACTCTACACCTTC. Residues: CASSLVYSRLYTF.

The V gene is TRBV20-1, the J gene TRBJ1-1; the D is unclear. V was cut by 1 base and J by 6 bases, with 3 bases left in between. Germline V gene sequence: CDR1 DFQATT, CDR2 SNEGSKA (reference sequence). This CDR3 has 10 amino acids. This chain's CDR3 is CSARGPEAFF. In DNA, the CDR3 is TGCAGTGCTAGAGGCCCTGAAGCTTTCTTT.